This T cell receptor (beta chain) was obtained from a study of blood T cell repertoires in COVID-19. This CDR3 comprises 17 residues. The V end was cut by 2 bases, the J end by 0 bases, with 14 bases between. Germline-derived CDR1 and CDR2 are ENHRY and SYGVKD. Authors' data handling: Researchers report that nucleated cell counts were estimated from reference gene primer amplification. The protocol was immunoSEQ multiplex PCR, while the TCRdb copy is restricted to in-frame clones and leaves out a portion. V and J calls and clone size are as listed in that table; D and trimming were resolved from the DNA. Here the sample spans 200,000 to 300,000 clones, about 88% being singletons.

The clonotype comes from a woman aged 70-85 years with active or convalescent COVID-19. Material for sequencing was peripheral blood. The chain has TRBV10-3 and TRBJ2-4, with D possibly being TRBD2 (5 bases). The DNA for the CDR3 is TGTGCCATCAGTGAGGCTCTAGCCCCTCCAGCCAAAAACATTCAGTACTTC. Its protein is CAISEALAPPAKNIQYF.